The 6 T cell receptor beta chains below all came from one sample that was sequenced in a study of cytomegalovirus exposure and HLA in healthy donors. PCR employed 60 Vbeta and 13 Jbeta primers. Generated by immunoSEQ multiplex PCR, the TCRdb table keeps only in-frame clones and is missing some. The sample comprises roughly 120,000 clones, 76% of which are singletons, and 7% to 9% rests with the top ten. Sequencing used PBMCs. Source of these receptors: a woman aged 45-59 years in good health and CMV-seropositive.

This clone was counted only a few times. An end of the junction differs from the germline gene, which may be a read error. The V gene is TRBV7-9, the J gene TRBJ2-5; 10 positions agree with TRBD2. This CDR3 has 16 amino acids. Germline V lookup: CDR1 SEHNR, CDR2 FQNEAQ (reference sequence). CDR3 coding DNA: TGTTCCAGCAGCGGACTAGCGGATTGGTACCAAGAGACCCAGTACTTC. As protein: CSSSGLADWYQETQYF.

V gene TRBV5-1 combines with J gene TRBJ2-2; TRBD2 aligns across 12 bases. This CDR3 is 15 amino acids long. With V trimmed by 5 bases and J by 5 bases, 4 bases remained unmatched. Germline lookup yields CDR1 SGHRS and CDR2 YFSETQ. The CDR3 bases are TGCGCCAGCAGTTCTGGACTAGCGGGGACCGGGGAGCTGTTTTTT. Protein: CASSSGLAGTGELFF. Variable domain in full (rest from reference TRBV5-1 and TRBJ2-2): KAGVTQTPRYLIKTRGQQVTLSCSPISGHRSVSWYQQTPGQGLQFLFEYFSETQRNKGNFPGRFSGRQFSNSRSEMNVSTLELGDSALYLCASSSGLAGTGELFFGEGSRLTVL.

This clone was picked up one time. This chain joins TRBV6-5 and TRBJ2-7; possibly TRBD2 for D (6 bases). V was cut by 6 bases and J by 4 bases, with 19 bases left in between. CDR1 and CDR2 (germline): MNHEY, SVGAGI. The CDR3 covers 15 residues. CDR3 nucleotides: TGTGCCAGCAGGCGGAGGGCCGAGAATACGTACGAGCAGTACTTC. Translated: CASRRRAENTYEQYF.

V gene TRBV9 combines with J gene TRBJ2-1, with D possibly matching TRBD2 (5 bases). Germline values: CDR1 SGDLS, CDR2 YYNGEE. V was shortened by 2 bases and J by 8 bases, with 11 bases between the two germline ends. CDR3 length: 13 residues. The CDR3 protein is CASSVVEVDEQFF. The CDR3 coding sequence is TGTGCCAGCAGCGTGGTGGAGGTCGATGAGCAGTTCTTC. The entire variable domain, with the rest obtained from reference TRBV9 and TRBJ2-1, is as follows: DSGVTQTPKHLITATGQRVTLRCSPRSGDLSVYWYQQSLDQGLQFLIQYYNGEERAKGNILERFSAQQFPDLHSELNLSSLELGDSALYFCASSVVEVDEQFFGPGTRLTVL.

The chain uses TRBV6-1 and TRBJ2-2; D might be TRBD1 (6 bases). Trimming left V 6 bases short and J 6 bases short, with 17 bases between. Germline V lookup: CDR1 MNHNS, CDR2 SASEGT. There are 15 residues in the CDR3. The CDR3: CASRENIQGPGELFF. The CDR3 region has the DNA TGTGCCAGCAGAGAAAATATACAGGGACCCGGGGAGCTGTTTTTT.

The chain uses TRBV20-1 and TRBJ1-2, with D maybe TRBD1 (5 bases). Germline V CDR1 and CDR2: DFQATT, SNEGSKA (reference sequence). V was pared by 3 bases and J by 10 bases, with 12 bases between. This CDR3 region has 11 residues. DNA of the CDR3: TGCAGTGCTAGCCAGGGAATATACTACACCTTC. Protein sequence: CSASQGIYYTF.